This T cell receptor (beta chain) derives from a study of human T cells and chemical hapten exposure. This clonotype occurred many times. Its antigen is as yet unknown. The library tagged individual cDNA molecules with unique molecular identifiers. Via MiXCR, TCRdb re-called the RACE reads, giving one row per CDR3 protein. The sample has over 300,000 distinct CDR3 sequences, around 5.5% seen once. Study observations and caveats: Sensitizing with DPC caused no change in TCRs above 1 in 1000 frequency.

V gave up 0 bases and J gave up 5 bases, with 10 bases separating them. This CDR3 has 14 residues. Germline-derived CDR1 and CDR2 are LGHNA and YNFKEQ. As to time point: pre-sensitization, week 0. Treatment in this sample: therapeutic diphenylcyclopropenone sensitization with weekly scalp DPC. The source material was whole blood, sampled in connection with sensitization to the hapten diphenylcyclopropenone (DPC). The TCR was taken from a woman aged 50 to 60 with alopecia areata. Some clones in this sample may be carry-over from other donors' samples. This sequence joins TRBV4-2 and TRBJ1-1; D possibly corresponds to TRBD1 (5 bases). CDR3 sequence: CASSQEPGRTEAFF. CDR3 DNA sequence: TGTGCCAGCAGCCAAGAACCAGGGCGGACTGAAGCTTTCTTT.